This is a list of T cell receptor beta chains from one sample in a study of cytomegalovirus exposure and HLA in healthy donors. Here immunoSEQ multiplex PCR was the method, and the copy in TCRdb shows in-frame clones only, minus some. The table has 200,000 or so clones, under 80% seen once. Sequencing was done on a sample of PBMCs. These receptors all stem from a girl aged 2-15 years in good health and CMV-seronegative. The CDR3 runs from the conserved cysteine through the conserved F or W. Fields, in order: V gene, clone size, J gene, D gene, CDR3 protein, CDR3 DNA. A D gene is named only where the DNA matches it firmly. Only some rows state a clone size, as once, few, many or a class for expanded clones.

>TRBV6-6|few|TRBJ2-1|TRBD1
CASEIRQGASDEQFF
TGTGCCAGCGAAATACGGCAGGGGGCTTCCGATGAGCAGTTCTTC
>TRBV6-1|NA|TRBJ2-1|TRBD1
CASSQDRENYNEQFF
TGTGCCAGCAGTCAGGACAGGGAGAATTACAATGAGCAGTTCTTC
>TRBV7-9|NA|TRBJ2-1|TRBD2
CASSLVLAGGGEQFF
TGTGCCAGCAGCTTAGTTCTAGCGGGGGGTGGGGAGCAGTTCTTC
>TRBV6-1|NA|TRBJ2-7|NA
CASSASDRLKYEQYF
TGTGCCAGCAGTGCCTCAGACAGGTTGAAATACGAGCAGTACTTC
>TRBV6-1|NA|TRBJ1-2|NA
CASSGGPTLYGYTF
TGTGCCAGCAGTGGGGGCCCAACCCTCTATGGCTACACCTTC
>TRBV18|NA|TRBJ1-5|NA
CASSPQGVSQPQHF
TGTGCCAGCTCACCACAGGGGGTCAGTCAGCCCCAGCATTTT
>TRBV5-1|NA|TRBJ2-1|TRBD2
CASSASGTSGTEQFF
TGCGCCAGCAGCGCCTCCGGGACTAGCGGGACCGAGCAGTTCTTC
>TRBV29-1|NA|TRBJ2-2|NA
CSVRRFTGELFF
TGCAGCGTGCGGAGATTTACCGGGGAGCTGTTTTTT
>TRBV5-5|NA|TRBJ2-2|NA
CASTRTANTGELFF
TGTGCCAGCACCCGGACAGCGAACACCGGGGAGCTGTTTTTT
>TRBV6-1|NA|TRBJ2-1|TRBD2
CASTPIAGAPNEQFF
TGTGCCAGCACCCCTATAGCGGGAGCCCCGAATGAGCAGTTCTTC